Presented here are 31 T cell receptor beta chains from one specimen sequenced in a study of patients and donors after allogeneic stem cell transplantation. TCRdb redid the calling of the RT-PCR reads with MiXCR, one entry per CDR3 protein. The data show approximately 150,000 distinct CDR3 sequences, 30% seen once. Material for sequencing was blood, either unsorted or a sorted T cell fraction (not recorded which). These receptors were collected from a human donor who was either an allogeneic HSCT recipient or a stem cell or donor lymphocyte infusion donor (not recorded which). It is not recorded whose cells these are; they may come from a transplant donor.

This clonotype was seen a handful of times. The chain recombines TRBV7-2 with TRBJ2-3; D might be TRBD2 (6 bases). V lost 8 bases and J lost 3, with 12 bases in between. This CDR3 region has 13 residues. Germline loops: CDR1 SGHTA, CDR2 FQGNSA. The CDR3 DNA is TGTGCCAGCTCTGGGGGGAGAACAGATACGCAGTATTTT. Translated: CASSGGRTDTQYF. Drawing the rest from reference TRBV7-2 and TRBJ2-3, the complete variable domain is GAGVSQSPSNKVTEKGKDVELRCDPISGHTALYWYRQSLGQGLEFLIYFQGNSAPDKSGLPSDRFSAERTGGSVSTLTIQRTQQEDSAVYLCASSGGRTDTQYFGPGTRLTVL.

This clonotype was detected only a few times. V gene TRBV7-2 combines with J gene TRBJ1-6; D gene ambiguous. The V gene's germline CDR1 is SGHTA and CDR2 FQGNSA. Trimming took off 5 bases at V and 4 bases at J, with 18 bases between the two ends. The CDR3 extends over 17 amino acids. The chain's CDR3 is CASSPSGWEVYNSPLHF. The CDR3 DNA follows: TGTGCCAGCAGCCCTAGCGGCTGGGAGGTTTATAATTCACCCCTCCACTTT.

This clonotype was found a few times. CDR3 sequence reads: CAISEGTDTQYF. In DNA form, the CDR3 reads TGTGCCATCAGTGAAGGCACAGATACGCAGTATTTT. This chain uses TRBV10-3 with TRBJ2-3; no firm D call. The V gene lost 3 bases and the J gene lost 1 base, with 2 bases spanning the gap. In germline, CDR1 is ENHRY, CDR2 SYGVKD. The CDR3 is 12 residues long.

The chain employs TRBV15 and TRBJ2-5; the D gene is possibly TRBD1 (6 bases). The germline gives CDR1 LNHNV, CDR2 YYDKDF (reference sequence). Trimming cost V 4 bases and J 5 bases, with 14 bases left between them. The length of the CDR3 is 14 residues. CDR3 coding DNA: TGTGCCACCAGCACCAGCAGGGGTTGGGAGACCCAGTACTTC. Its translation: CATSTSRGWETQYF.

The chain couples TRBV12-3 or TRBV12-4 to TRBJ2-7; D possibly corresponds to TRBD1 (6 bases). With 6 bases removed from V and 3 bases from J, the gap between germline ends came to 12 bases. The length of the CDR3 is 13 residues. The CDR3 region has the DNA TGTGCCAGCAGGCAGACAGGTGTCTACGAGCAGTACTTC. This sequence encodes CASRQTGVYEQYF.

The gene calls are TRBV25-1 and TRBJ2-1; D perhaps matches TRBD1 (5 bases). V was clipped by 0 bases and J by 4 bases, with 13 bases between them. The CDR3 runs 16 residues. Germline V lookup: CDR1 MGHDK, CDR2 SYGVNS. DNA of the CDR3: TGTGCCAGCAGTGAATATTTCGGAGACAGTTACAATGAGCAGTTCTTC. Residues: CASSEYFGDSYNEQFF.

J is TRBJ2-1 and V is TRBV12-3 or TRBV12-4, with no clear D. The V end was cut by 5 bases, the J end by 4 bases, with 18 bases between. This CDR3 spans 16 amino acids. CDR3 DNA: TGTGCCAGCAGTCGACCGGGCCGCCTAGGTTACAATGAGCAGTTCTTC. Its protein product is CASSRPGRLGYNEQFF.

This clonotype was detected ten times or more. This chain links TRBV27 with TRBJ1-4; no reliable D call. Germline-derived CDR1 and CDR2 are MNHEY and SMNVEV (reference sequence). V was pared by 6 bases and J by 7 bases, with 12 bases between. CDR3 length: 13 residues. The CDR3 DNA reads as TGTGCCAGCAGCGGTTTTGAGGGTGAAAAACTGTTTTTT. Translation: CASSGFEGEKLFF.

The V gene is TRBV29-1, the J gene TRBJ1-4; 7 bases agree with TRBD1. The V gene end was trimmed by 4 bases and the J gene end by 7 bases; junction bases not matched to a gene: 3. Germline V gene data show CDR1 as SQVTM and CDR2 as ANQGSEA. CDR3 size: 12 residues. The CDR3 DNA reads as TGCAGCGTTGGACAGGGCGGTGAAAAACTGTTTTTT. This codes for CSVGQGGEKLFF.

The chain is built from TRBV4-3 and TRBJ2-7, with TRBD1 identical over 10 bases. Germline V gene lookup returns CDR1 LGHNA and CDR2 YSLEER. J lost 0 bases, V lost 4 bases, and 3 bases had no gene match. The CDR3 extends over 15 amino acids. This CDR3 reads CASSPGQGVSYEQYF. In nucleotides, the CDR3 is TGCGCCAGCAGCCCCGGACAGGGGGTCTCCTACGAGCAGTACTTC.

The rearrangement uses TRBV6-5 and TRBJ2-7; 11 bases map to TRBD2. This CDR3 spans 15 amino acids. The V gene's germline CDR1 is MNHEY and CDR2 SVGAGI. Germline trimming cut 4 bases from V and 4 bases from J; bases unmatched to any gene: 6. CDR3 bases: TGTGCCAGCAGTTCATTAGCGGGAGGGCCTTACGAGCAGTACTTC. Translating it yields CASSSLAGGPYEQYF.

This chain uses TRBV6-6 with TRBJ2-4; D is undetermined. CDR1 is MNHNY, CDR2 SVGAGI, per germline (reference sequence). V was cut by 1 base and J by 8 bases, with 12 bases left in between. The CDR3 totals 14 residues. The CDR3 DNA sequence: TGTGCCAGCAGTTACTGGATAAAAATGGACATTCAGTACTTC. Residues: CASSYWIKMDIQYF.

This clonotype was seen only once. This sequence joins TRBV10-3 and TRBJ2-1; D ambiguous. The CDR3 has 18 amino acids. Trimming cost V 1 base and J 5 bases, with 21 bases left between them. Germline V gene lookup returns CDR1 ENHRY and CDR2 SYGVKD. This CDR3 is CAISELLFSYAVHNEQFF. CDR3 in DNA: TGTGCCATCAGTGAGTTGCTTTTCAGCTACGCCGTTCACAATGAGCAGTTCTTC.

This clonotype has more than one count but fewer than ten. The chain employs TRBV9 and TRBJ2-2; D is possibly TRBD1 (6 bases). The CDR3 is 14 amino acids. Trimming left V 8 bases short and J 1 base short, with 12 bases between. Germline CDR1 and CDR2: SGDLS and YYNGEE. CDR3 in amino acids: CASTTQGNTGELFF. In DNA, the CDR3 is TGTGCCAGTACGACACAGGGGAACACCGGGGAGCTGTTTTTT.

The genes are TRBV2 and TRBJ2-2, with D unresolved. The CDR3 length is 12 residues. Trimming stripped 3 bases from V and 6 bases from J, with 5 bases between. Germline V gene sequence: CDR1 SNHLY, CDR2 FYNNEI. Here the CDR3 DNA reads TGTGCCAGCAGTGAGTCGGCCGGGGAGCTGTTTTTT. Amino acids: CASSESAGELFF.

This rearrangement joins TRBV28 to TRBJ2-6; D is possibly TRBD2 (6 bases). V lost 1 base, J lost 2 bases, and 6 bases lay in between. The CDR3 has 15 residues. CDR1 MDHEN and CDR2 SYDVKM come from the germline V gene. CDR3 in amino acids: CASSLSGAGANVLTF. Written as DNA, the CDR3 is TGTGCCAGCAGTTTATCGGGGGCTGGGGCCAACGTCCTGACTTTC.

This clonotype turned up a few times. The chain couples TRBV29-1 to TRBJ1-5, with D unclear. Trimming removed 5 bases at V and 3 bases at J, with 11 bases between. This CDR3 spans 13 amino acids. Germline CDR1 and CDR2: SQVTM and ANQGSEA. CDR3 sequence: CSVILQINQPQHF. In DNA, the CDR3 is TGCAGCGTTATCCTTCAGATCAATCAGCCCCAGCATTTT.

The CDR3: CASSLTGARELFF. The CDR3 DNA reads as TGTGCCAGCAGCCTTACAGGGGCGAGGGAGCTGTTTTTT. V is TRBV7-2 and J is TRBJ2-2, with 7 positions matching TRBD1. The V and J ends lost 5 bases and 9 bases, in that order; junction bases with no gene match: 6. The CDR3 loop spans 13 amino acids. Germline loops: CDR1 SGHTA, CDR2 FQGNSA. The whole variable domain, filled in from reference TRBV7-2 and TRBJ2-2, reads GAGVSQSPSNKVTEKGKDVELRCDPISGHTALYWYRQSLGQGLEFLIYFQGNSAPDKSGLPSDRFSAERTGGSVSTLTIQRTQQEDSAVYLCASSLTGARELFFGEGSRLTVL.

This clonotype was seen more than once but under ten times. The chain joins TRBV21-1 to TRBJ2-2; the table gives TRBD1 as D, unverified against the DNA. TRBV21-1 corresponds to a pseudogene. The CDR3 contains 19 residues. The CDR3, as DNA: TGTGCCAGCAGCAATCCCCCCCCTCACCTAGCCCCGATCACCGGGGAGCTGTTTTTT. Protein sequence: CASSNPPPHLAPITGELFF.

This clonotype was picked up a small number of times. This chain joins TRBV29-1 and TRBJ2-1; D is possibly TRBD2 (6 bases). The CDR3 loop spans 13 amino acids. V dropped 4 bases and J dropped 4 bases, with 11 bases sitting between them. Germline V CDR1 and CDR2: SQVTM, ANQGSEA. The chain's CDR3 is CSVVLAEYNEQFF. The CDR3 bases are TGCAGCGTTGTATTAGCGGAGTACAATGAGCAGTTCTTC.

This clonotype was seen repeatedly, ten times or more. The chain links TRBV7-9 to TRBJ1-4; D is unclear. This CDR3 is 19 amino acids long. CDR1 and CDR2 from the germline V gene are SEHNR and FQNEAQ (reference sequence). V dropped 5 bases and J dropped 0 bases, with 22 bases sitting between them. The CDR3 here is CASSLSQWIEVATNEKLFF. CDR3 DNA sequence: TGTGCCAGCAGCCTAAGCCAGTGGATCGAAGTTGCAACTAATGAAAAACTGTTTTTT.

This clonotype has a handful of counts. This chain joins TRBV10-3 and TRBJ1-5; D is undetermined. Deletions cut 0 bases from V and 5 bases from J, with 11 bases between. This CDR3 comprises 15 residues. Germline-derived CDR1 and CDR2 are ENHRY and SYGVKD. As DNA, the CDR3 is TGTGCCATCAGTGAGTCGGGAGCCTTCTATCAGCCCCAGCATTTT. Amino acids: CAISESGAFYQPQHF.

CDR3 nucleotide sequence: TGTGCCACGCACAGGGGAGAGTACAATGAGCAGTTCTTC. It codes for CATHRGEYNEQFF. The chain couples TRBV12-3 or TRBV12-4 to TRBJ2-1, with TRBD1 matching 7 bases. The V segment lost 10 bases and the J segment 4 bases; nucleotides outside the gene matches: 7. There are 13 residues in the CDR3.

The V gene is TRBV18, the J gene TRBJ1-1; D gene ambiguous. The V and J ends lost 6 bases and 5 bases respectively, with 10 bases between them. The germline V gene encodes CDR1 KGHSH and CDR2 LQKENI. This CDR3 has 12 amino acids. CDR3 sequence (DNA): TGTGCCAGCTCCCCGTACCGGACTGAAGCTTTCTTT. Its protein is CASSPYRTEAFF.

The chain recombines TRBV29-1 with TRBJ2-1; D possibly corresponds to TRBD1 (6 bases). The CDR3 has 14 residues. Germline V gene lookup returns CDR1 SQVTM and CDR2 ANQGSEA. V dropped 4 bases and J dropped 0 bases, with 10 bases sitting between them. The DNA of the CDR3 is TGCAGCGTTGCCCCGGACAGCTCCTACAATGAGCAGTTCTTC. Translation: CSVAPDSSYNEQFF.

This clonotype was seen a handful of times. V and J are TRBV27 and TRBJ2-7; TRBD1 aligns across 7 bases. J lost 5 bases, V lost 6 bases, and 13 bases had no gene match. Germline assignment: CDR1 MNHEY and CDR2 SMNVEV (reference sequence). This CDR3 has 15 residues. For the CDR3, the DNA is TGTGCCAGCAGCCTCGCCCGGTACAGGGGTCACGAGCAGTACTTC. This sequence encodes CASSLARYRGHEQYF.

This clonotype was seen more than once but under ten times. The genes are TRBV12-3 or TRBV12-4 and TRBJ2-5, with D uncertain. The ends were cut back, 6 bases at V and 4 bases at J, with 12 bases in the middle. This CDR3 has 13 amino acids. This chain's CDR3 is CASSLDPGETQYF. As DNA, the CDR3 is TGTGCCAGCAGCCTTGACCCGGGAGAGACCCAGTACTTC.

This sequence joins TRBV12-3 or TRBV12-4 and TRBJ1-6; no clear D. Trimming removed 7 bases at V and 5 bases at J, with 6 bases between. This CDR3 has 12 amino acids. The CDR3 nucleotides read TGTGCCAGCACAGAGAATAATTCACCCCTCCACTTT. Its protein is CASTENNSPLHF.

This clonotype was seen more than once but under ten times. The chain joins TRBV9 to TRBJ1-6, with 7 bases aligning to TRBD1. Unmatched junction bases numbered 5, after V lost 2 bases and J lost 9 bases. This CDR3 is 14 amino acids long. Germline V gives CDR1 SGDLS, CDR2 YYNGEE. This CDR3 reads CASSVRGLGSPLHF. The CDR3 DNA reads TGTGCCAGCAGCGTGAGGGGGCTCGGTTCACCCCTCCACTTT.

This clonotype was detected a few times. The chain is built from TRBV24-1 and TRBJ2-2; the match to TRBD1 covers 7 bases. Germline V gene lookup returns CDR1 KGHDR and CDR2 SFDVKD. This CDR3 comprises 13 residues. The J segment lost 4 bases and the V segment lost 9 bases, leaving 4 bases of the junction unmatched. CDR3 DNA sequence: TGTGCCACCCGACAGGGCGGCACCGGGGAGCTGTTTTTT. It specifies CATRQGGTGELFF.

The CDR3 sequence is CASSSGRIAQFF. DNA of the CDR3: TGTGCCAGCAGCTCCGGCAGGATAGCTCAGTTCTTC. This rearrangement joins TRBV11-2 to TRBJ2-1; no clear D. Per germline, CDR1 SGHAT and CDR2 FQNNGV. Trimming took off 4 bases at V and 13 bases at J, with 14 bases between the two ends. The CDR3 covers 12 residues.